The following is a T cell receptor (beta chain) sequence with its context. In the source study's methods: Amplification of reference gene primers was used by the study to estimate nucleated cell counts. The protocol was immunoSEQ multiplex PCR, while the TCRdb copy is restricted to in-frame clones and leaves out a portion. V and J calls and clone size are given by that table; D and trimming were obtained from the DNA. The sample lists some 50,000 clones, 86% seen once, with 2.1% in the top ten. This sample is part of a study of blood T cell repertoires in COVID-19. Study at large: Both acute and convalescent COVID-19 samples were obtained from the United States, Italy and Spain. The analysed material was cDNA or gDNA that came from T cells, B-cell-depleted T cells, or PBMCs.

The J segment lost 2 bases and the V segment lost 0 bases, leaving 0 bases of the junction unmatched. The CDR3 has 14 amino acids. Germline assignment: CDR1 PRHDT and CDR2 FYEKMQ (reference sequence). The chain links TRBV13 to TRBJ1-2, with 7 bases aligning to TRBD1. The receptor was derived from a woman in her sixties with acute or convalescent COVID-19. Sequencing input: peripheral blood. The CDR3 nucleotides read TGTGCCAGCAGCTTAGGGACAGGGAACTATGGCTACACCTTC. It codes for CASSLGTGNYGYTF.